Shown below are 20 T cell receptor beta chains from a single sample sequenced in a study. TCRdb ran MiXCR on the RT-PCR reads and lists one entry per CDR3 protein. The sample includes about 680,000 distinct CDR3 sequences, approximately 15% of them seen just once. The material sequenced was memory CD4+ T cells from blood. These receptors were collected from a female donor in good health, serving as a healthy control.

This clonotype was recorded at least ten times. The chain recombines TRBV5-1 with TRBJ1-1; D unclear. The germline V and J ends were trimmed by 0 bases and 4 bases, with 7 bases remaining between them. The CDR3 extends over 13 amino acids. CDR1 and CDR2 from the germline V gene are SGHRS and YFSETQ. CDR3 sequence reads: CASSLALSTEAFF. The CDR3 nucleotides read TGCGCCAGCAGCTTGGCCTTGAGCACTGAAGCTTTCTTT.

This clonotype was seen a handful of times. The chain has TRBV24-1 and TRBJ2-1, with D perhaps matching TRBD2 (6 bases). Germline V gene data show CDR1 as KGHDR and CDR2 as SFDVKD. Trimming took off 5 bases at V and 4 bases at J, with 14 bases between the two ends. This CDR3 comprises 15 residues. The CDR3 spells CATSAGGAGYNEQFF. As DNA, the CDR3 is TGTGCCACCAGTGCAGGAGGGGCGGGATACAATGAGCAGTTCTTC.

This clonotype was counted at least ten times. J is TRBJ2-6 and V is TRBV5-1; 8 nucleotides agree with TRBD1. V lost 7 bases to trimming and J lost 0 bases; unmatched junction nucleotides: 6. Per the germline V gene, CDR1 is SGHRS and CDR2 is YFSETQ. The CDR3 contains 16 residues. The CDR3 sequence: CASRDRFYSGANVLTF. The CDR3, as DNA: TGCGCCAGCCGGGACAGGTTTTACTCTGGGGCCAACGTCCTGACTTTC.

As concerns this clonotype: A much bigger clone sits one base away, suggesting this may be a read error. The V and J genes are TRBV7-2 and TRBJ2-3, with D perhaps given as TRBD1 or TRBD2 (5 bases each). CDR3 length: 13 amino acids. The V end lost 6 bases, the J end lost 6 bases, and 13 bases lay between the germline ends. Germline CDR1 SGHTA, CDR2 FQGNSA. This CDR3 reads CASRANRRDTQYF. In DNA, the CDR3 is TGTGCCAGCAGGGCGAACAGGAGGGATACGCAGTATTTT.

The chain couples TRBV7-2 to TRBJ1-2; TRBD1 matches at 7 bases. V lost 11 bases and J lost 3; bases outside the gene matches: 9. Germline V lookup: CDR1 SGHTA, CDR2 FQGNSA. CDR3 length: 13 amino acids. CDR3 amino acids: CASSRQGHYGYTF. The CDR3, as DNA: TGTGCCTCTTCAAGACAGGGACACTATGGCTACACCTTC.

Here the CDR3 reads CSAREDADYGYTF. In DNA form, the CDR3 reads TGCAGTGCTAGAGAGGATGCCGACTATGGCTACACCTTC. The chain couples TRBV20-1 to TRBJ1-2; no reliable D call. The CDR3 runs to 13 residues. Trimming took off 0 bases at V and 3 bases at J, with 8 bases between the two ends. Germline V CDR1 and CDR2: DFQATT, SNEGSKA (reference sequence).

V and J are TRBV29-1 and TRBJ1-1, with D unclear. V lost 0 bases, J lost 4 bases, and 12 bases lay in between. The CDR3 spans 14 residues. CDR1 is SQVTM and CDR2 is ANQGSEA in the germline V gene. CDR3 DNA sequence: TGCAGCGTTGAAGAACCGGAACGGGGCACTGAAGCTTTCTTT. Translating gives CSVEEPERGTEAFF. Complete variable domain (other parts from reference TRBV29-1 and TRBJ1-1): SAVISQKPSRDICQRGTSLTIQCQVDSQVTMMFWYRQQPGQSLTLIATANQGSEATYESGFVIDKFPISRPNLTFSTLTVSNMSPEDSSIYLCSVEEPERGTEAFFGQGTRLTVV.

This clonotype was counted between two and nine times. This chain uses TRBV20-1 with TRBJ2-5, with 7 bases aligning to TRBD2. The germline V gene has CDR1 DFQATT and CDR2 SNEGSKA (reference sequence). This CDR3 is 13 amino acids long. CDR3 loop: CSERDPGVETQYF. As DNA, the CDR3 is TGCAGCGAGCGGGACCCCGGGGTGGAGACCCAGTACTTC.

This clonotype was found many times. V and J are TRBV12-3 or TRBV12-4 and TRBJ2-3; TRBD2 aligns across 9 bases. CDR3 length: 15 residues. J was trimmed by 2 bases and V by 5 bases; bases with no gene match: 5. CDR3 amino acids: CASSASGTITDTQYF. CDR3 sequence (DNA): TGTGCCAGCAGTGCTAGCGGGACTATCACAGATACGCAGTATTTT.

The chain recombines TRBV3-1 with TRBJ2-7, with D possibly being TRBD2 (6 bases). V lost 1 base and J lost 6, with 10 bases in between. The CDR3 is 13 residues long. Germline CDR1 and CDR2: LGHDT and YNNKEL (reference sequence). CDR3 in DNA: TGTGCCAGCAGCCAAGGCGGGGCGGGCGAGCAGTACTTC. Translated: CASSQGGAGEQYF.

This clonotype was observed a few times. The chain links TRBV5-1 to TRBJ1-1, with unresolved D. Trimming pared 1 base from V and 7 bases from J, leaving 8 bases between. Germline V lookup: CDR1 SGHRS, CDR2 YFSETQ. The CDR3 sequence is 12 residues long. CDR3 sequence reads: CASSLIRGEAFF. The DNA of the CDR3 is TGCGCCAGCAGCTTGATCCGGGGTGAAGCTTTCTTT.

This clonotype came up a few times. The rearrangement links TRBV5-5 to TRBJ2-1; 8 bases agree with TRBD2. CDR1 and CDR2 from the germline V gene are SGHKS and YYEKEE (reference sequence). Trimming took 4 bases from V and 6 from J; bases not matched to a gene: 9. The CDR3 runs to 15 residues. The CDR3 here is CASSTGTRESNEQFF. In DNA, the CDR3 is TGTGCCAGCAGCACCGGGACTAGAGAGTCCAATGAGCAGTTCTTC.

This clonotype has at least ten counts. The chain employs TRBV6-2 or TRBV6-3 and TRBJ2-3, with D maybe TRBD2 (5 bases). This CDR3 contains 13 residues. The germline V and J ends were trimmed by 10 bases and 2 bases, with 13 bases remaining between them. Germline assignment: CDR1 MNHEY and CDR2 SVGEGT. DNA for the CDR3: TGTGCCACCAGAGCAGCGGACACAGATACGCAGTATTTT. As protein: CATRAADTDTQYF.

A remark on this clonotype: A junction boundary mismatches the germline segment, possibly from a read error. V and J are TRBV7-7 and TRBJ2-5; the D is unclear. The CDR3 is 14 residues long. Germline assignment: CDR1 SSHAT and CDR2 FNYEAQ (reference sequence). The CDR3 DNA is TGTGCTAGCAGCTTCGGGCCCCAACTTAGGACCCAGTACTTC. Translation: CASSFGPQLRTQYF.

The chain joins TRBV20-1 to TRBJ2-3, with D possibly matching TRBD2 (6 bases). Germline-derived CDR1 and CDR2 are DFQATT and SNEGSKA (reference sequence). This CDR3 region has 15 residues. V lost 2 bases and J lost 2, with 14 bases in between. The CDR3 coding sequence is TGCAGTGCTAGATCCCGACGGGGGACCACAGATACGCAGTATTTT. Translating it yields CSARSRRGTTDTQYF.

This chain links TRBV9 with TRBJ2-3, with 8 bases identical to TRBD2. V dropped 2 bases and J dropped 4; count of bases not matched to a gene: 3. The germline CDR1 and CDR2 sequences are SGDLS and YYNGEE. The CDR3 contains 14 residues. CDR3 sequence (DNA): TGTGCCAGCAGCGTCAGCGGGGGCGCAGATACGCAGTATTTT. This translates into CASSVSGGADTQYF.

The chain uses TRBV28 and TRBJ2-7; D is ambiguous. Trimming cost V 10 bases and J 1 base, with 14 bases left between them. The CDR3 is made up of 13 amino acids. The germline gives CDR1 MDHEN, CDR2 SYDVKM. This chain's CDR3 is CATEKKFSYEQYF. CDR3 DNA sequence: TGTGCCACCGAGAAGAAATTTTCCTACGAGCAGTACTTC. Variable domain in full (rest from reference TRBV28 and TRBJ2-7): DVKVTQSSRYLVKRTGEKVFLECVQDMDHENMFWYRQDPGLGLRLIYFSYDVKMKEKGDIPEGYSVSREKKERFSLILESASTNQTSMYLCATEKKFSYEQYFGPGTRLTVT.

This clonotype was counted between two and nine times. V usage is TRBV12-3 or TRBV12-4 and J usage is TRBJ1-3; D remains unclear. The V gene lost 1 base and the J gene lost 11 bases, with 9 bases spanning the gap. The length of the CDR3 is 12 residues. In DNA form, the CDR3 reads TGTGCCAGCAGTTTAGATGTGGGCGCCATATATTTT. Protein product: CASSLDVGAIYF.

This clonotype was seen ten or more times. The J gene is TRBJ1-2, the V gene TRBV5-6; a weak D match, TRBD1 (6 bases). Germline CDR1 SGHDT, CDR2 YYEEEE. The germline V and J ends were trimmed by 2 bases and 7 bases, with 15 bases remaining between them. The length of the CDR3 is 14 residues. The CDR3 DNA reads TGTGCCAGCAGCTTCACAGGGAGAGATGCTGGCTACACCTTC. Protein product: CASSFTGRDAGYTF.

This clonotype was recorded many times. The CDR3 DNA follows: TGTGCCAGCAGTCAATACCGGGACAGGGCCTACGAGCAGTACTTC. It codes for CASSQYRDRAYEQYF. The chain uses TRBV12-3 or TRBV12-4 and TRBJ2-7; 9 positions agree with TRBD1. V gave up 5 bases and J gave up 2 bases; unmatched junction bases: 7. The CDR3 is made up of 15 amino acids.